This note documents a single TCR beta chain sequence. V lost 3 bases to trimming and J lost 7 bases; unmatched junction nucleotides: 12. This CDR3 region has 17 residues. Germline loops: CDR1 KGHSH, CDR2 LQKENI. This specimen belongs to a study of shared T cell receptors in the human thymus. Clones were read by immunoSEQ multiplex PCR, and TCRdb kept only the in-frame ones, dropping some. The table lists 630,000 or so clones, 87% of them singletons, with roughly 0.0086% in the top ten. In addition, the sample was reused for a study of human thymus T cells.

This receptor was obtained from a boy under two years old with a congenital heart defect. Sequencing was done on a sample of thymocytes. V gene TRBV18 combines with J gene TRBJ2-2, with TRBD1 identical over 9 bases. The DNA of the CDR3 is TGTGCCAGCTCACCGGCTGGACAGGGGACTGTGGGCGGGGAGCTGTTTTTT. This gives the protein CASSPAGQGTVGGELFF. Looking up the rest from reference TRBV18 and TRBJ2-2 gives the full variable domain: NAGVMQNPRHLVRRRGQEARLRCSPMKGHSHVYWYRQLPEEGLKFMVYLQKENIIDESGMPKERFSAEFPKEGPSILRIQQVVRGDSAAYFCASSPAGQGTVGGELFFGEGSRLTVL.